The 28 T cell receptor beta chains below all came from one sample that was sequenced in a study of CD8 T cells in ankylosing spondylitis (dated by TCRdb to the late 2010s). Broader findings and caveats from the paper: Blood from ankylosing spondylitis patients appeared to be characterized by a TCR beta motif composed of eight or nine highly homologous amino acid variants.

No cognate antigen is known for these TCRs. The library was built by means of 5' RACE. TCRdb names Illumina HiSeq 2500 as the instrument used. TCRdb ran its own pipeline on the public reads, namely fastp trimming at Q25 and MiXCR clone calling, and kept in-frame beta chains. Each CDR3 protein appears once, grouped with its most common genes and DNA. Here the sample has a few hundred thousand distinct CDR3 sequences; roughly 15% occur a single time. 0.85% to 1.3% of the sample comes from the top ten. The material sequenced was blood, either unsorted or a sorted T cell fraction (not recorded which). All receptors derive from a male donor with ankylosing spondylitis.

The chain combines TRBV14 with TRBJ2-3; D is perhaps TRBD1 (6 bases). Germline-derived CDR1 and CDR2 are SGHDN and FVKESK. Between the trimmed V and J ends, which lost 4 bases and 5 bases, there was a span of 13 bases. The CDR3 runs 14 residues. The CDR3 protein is CASSPPGHGDTQYF. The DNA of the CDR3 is TGTGCCAGCAGCCCCCCGGGACACGGAGATACGCAGTATTTT.

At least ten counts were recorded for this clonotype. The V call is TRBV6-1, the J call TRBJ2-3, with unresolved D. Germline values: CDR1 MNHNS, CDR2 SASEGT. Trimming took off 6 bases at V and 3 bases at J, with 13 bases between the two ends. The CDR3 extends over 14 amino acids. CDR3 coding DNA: TGTGCCAGCAGGGGTGCGGTGGGGACAGATACGCAGTATTTT. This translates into CASRGAVGTDTQYF.

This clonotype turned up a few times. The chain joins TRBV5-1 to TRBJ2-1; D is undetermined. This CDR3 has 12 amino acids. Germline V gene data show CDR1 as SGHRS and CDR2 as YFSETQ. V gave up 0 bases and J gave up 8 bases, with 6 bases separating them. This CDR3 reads CASSLAMDEQFF. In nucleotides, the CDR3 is TGCGCCAGCAGCTTGGCTATGGATGAGCAGTTCTTC.

The CDR3 is CASSLWESSTDTQYF. The CDR3 nucleotides read TGTGCCAGCAGCTTGTGGGAATCTAGCACAGATACGCAGTATTTT. V is TRBV5-5 and J is TRBJ2-3, with D unclear. Looked up from germline, CDR1 is SGHKS and CDR2 is YYEKEE (reference sequence). The CDR3 consists of 15 residues. With 1 base removed from V and 0 bases from J, the gap between germline ends came to 9 bases.

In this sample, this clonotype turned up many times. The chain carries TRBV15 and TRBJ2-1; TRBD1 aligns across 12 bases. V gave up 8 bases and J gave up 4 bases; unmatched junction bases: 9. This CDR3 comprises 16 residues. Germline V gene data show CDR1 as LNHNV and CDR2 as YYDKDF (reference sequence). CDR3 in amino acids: CATQPRDRGPYNEQFF. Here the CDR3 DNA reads TGTGCCACCCAACCTCGGGACAGGGGGCCTTACAATGAGCAGTTCTTC.

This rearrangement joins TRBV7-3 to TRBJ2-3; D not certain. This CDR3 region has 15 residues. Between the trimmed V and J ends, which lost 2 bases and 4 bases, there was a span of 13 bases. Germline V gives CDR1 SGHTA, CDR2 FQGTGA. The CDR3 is CASSLRQVGSDTQYF. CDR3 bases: TGTGCCAGCAGCTTACGGCAGGTCGGGTCAGATACGCAGTATTTT.

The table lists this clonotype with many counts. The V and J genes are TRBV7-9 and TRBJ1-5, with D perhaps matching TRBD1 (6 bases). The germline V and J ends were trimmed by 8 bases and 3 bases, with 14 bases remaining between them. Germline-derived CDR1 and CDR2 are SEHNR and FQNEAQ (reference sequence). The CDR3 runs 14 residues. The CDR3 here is CASSPTGSNQPQHF. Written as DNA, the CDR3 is TGTGCCAGCTCACCAACAGGGTCCAATCAGCCCCAGCATTTT. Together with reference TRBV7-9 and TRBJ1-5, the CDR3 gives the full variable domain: DTGVSQNPRHKITKRGQNVTFRCDPISEHNRLYWYRQTLGQGPEFLTYFQNEAQLEKSRLLSDRFSAERPKGSFSTLEIQRTEQGDSAMYLCASSPTGSNQPQHFGDGTRLSIL.

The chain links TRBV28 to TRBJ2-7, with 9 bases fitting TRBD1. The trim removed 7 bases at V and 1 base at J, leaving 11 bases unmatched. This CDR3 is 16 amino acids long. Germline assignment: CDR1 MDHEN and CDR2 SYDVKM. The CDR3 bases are TGTGCCAGCACCCGGACCGGGACAGGGACGTCCTACGAGCAGTACTTC. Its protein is CASTRTGTGTSYEQYF.

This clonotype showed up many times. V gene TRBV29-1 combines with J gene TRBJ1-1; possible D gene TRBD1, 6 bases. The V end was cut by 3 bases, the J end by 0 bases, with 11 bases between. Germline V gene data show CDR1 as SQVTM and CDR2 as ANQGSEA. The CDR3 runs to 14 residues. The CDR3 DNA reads TGCAGCGTTGATCACGGGGGCATGAACACTGAAGCTTTCTTT. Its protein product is CSVDHGGMNTEAFF.

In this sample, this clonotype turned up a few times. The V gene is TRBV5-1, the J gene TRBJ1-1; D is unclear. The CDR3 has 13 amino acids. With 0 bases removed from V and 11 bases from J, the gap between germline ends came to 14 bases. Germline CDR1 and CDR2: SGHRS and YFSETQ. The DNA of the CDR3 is TGCGCCAGCAGCTTGGCCGGGGAGGTGGCGGCTTTCTTT. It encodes CASSLAGEVAAFF.

Here the CDR3 reads CSARPTSGRAYPYEQYF. In DNA form, the CDR3 reads TGCAGTGCTAGACCTACTAGCGGGAGGGCCTATCCCTACGAGCAGTACTTC. The chain recombines TRBV20-1 with TRBJ2-7; 13 bases fit TRBD2. CDR1 is DFQATT, CDR2 SNEGSKA, per germline (reference sequence). Trimming took 2 bases from V and 2 from J; bases not matched to a gene: 9. The CDR3 is made up of 17 amino acids.

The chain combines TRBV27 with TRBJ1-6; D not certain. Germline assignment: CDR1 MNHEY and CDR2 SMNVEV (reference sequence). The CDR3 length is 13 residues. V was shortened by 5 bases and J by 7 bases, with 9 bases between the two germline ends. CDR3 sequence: CASSQTPNSPLHF. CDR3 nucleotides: TGTGCCAGCAGTCAAACCCCAAATTCACCCCTCCACTTT.

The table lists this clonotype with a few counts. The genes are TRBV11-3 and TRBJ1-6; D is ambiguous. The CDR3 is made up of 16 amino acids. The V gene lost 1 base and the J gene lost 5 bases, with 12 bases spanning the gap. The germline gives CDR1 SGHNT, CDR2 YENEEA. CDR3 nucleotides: TGTGCCAGCAGCTTAGCTTCGATGGAGGATAATTCACCCCTCCACTTT. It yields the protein CASSLASMEDNSPLHF.

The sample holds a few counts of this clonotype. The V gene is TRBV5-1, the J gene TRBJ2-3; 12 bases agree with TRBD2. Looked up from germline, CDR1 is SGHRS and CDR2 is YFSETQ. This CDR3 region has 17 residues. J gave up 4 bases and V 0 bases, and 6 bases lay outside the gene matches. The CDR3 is CASSLGSLAGGSDTQYF. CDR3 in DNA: TGCGCCAGCAGCTTGGGCTCTCTAGCGGGAGGGTCAGATACGCAGTATTTT.

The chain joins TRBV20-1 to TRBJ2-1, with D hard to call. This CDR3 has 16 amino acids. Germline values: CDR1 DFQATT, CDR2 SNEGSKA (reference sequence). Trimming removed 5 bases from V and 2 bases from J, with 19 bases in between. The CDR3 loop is CSAPQALGGAYNEQFF. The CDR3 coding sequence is TGCAGTGCTCCCCAGGCCCTTGGCGGCGCCTACAATGAGCAGTTCTTC.

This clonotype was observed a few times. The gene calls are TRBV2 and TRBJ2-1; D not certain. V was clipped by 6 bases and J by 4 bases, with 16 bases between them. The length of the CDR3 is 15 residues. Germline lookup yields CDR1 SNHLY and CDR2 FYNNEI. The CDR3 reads CASSTTRALYNEQFF. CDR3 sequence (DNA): TGTGCCAGCAGCACGACTCGGGCCCTATACAATGAGCAGTTCTTC.

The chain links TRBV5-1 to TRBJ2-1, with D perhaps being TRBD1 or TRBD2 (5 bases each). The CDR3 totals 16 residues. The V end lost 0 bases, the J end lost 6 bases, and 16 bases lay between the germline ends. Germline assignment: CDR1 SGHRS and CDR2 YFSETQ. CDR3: CASSLVAGTGFNEQFF. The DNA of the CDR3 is TGCGCCAGCAGCTTGGTTGCTGGGACCGGCTTCAATGAGCAGTTCTTC.

In DNA, the CDR3 is TGTGCCAGCAGCTCCGCGGAGACGAACACTGAAGCTTTCTTT. Protein product: CASSSAETNTEAFF. V and J are TRBV5-4 and TRBJ1-1; D remains unclear. The germline V gene encodes CDR1 SGHNT and CDR2 YYREEE (reference sequence). The CDR3 is 14 amino acids. Between the trimmed V and J ends, which lost 3 bases and 1 base, there was a span of 10 bases.

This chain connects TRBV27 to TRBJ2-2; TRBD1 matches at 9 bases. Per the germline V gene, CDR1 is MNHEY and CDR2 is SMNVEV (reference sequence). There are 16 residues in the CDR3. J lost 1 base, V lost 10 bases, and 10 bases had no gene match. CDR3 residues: CATRKPGQGNTGELFF. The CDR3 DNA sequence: TGTGCCACACGCAAGCCGGGACAGGGGAACACCGGGGAGCTGTTTTTT.

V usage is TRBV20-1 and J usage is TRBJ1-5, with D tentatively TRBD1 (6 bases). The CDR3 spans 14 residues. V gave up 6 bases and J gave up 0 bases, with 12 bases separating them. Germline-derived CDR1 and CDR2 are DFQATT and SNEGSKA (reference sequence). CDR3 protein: CSAPGQNSNQPQHF. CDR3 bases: TGCAGTGCCCCGGGACAAAATAGCAATCAGCCCCAGCATTTT.

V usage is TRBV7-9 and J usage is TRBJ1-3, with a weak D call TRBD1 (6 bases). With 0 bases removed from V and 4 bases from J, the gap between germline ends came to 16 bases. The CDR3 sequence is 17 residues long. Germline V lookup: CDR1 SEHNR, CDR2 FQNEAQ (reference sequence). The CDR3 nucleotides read TGTGCCAGCAGCTTAGCCCAAGGACAGATAGCGGGAAACACCATATATTTT. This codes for CASSLAQGQIAGNTIYF.

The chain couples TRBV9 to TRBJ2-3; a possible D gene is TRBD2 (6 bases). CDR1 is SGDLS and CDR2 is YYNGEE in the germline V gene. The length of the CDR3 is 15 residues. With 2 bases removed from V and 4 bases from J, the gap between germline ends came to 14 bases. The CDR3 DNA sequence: TGTGCCAGCAGCGTGACTAGTATCGTCGCAGATACGCAGTATTTT. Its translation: CASSVTSIVADTQYF.

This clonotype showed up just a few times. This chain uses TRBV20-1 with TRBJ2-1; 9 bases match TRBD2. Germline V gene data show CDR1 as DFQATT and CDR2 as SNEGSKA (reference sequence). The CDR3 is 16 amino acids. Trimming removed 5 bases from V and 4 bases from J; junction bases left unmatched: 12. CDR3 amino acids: CSAPSRTSAYYNEQFF. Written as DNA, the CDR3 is TGCAGTGCTCCCAGTAGGACTAGCGCGTATTACAATGAGCAGTTCTTC.

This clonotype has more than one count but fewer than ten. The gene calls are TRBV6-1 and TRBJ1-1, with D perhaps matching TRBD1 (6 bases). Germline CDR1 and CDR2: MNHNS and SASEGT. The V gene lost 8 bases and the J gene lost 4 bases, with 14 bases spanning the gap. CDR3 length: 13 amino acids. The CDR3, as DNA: TGTGCCAGCTACAGGGATTTGGGCACTGAAGCTTTCTTT. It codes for CASYRDLGTEAFF.

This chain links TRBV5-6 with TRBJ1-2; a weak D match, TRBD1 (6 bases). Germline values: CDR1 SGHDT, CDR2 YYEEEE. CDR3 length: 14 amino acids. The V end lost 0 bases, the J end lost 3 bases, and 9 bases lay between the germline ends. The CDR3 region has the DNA TGTGCCAGCAGCTTGGGTGACAGGCACTATGGCTACACCTTC. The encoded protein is CASSLGDRHYGYTF.

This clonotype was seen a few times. CDR3 sequence reads: CASSPGTVTEAFF. CDR3 DNA sequence: TGCGCCAGCAGCCCTGGGACAGTTACTGAAGCTTTCTTT. V and J are TRBV5-1 and TRBJ1-1; TRBD1 aligns across 7 bases. CDR3 length: 13 residues. Per the germline V gene, CDR1 is SGHRS and CDR2 is YFSETQ. Trimming cost V 4 bases and J 5 bases; bases outside gene matches: 5. Complete variable domain (other parts from reference TRBV5-1 and TRBJ1-1): KAGVTQTPRYLIKTRGQQVTLSCSPISGHRSVSWYQQTPGQGLQFLFEYFSETQRNKGNFPGRFSGRQFSNSRSEMNVSTLELGDSALYLCASSPGTVTEAFFGQGTRLTVV.

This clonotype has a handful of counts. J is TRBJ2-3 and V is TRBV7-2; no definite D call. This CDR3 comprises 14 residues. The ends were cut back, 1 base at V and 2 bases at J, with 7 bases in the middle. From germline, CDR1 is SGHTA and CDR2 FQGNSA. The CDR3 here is CASSLDGYTDTQYF. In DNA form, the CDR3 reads TGTGCCAGCAGCTTAGATGGCTACACAGATACGCAGTATTTT.

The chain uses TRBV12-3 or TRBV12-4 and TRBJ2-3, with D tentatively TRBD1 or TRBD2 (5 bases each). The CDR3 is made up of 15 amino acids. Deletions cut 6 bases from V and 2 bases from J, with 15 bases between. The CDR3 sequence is CASRPRDLLTDTQYF. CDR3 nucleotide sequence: TGTGCCAGCAGACCCCGGGACCTTCTCACAGATACGCAGTATTTT.